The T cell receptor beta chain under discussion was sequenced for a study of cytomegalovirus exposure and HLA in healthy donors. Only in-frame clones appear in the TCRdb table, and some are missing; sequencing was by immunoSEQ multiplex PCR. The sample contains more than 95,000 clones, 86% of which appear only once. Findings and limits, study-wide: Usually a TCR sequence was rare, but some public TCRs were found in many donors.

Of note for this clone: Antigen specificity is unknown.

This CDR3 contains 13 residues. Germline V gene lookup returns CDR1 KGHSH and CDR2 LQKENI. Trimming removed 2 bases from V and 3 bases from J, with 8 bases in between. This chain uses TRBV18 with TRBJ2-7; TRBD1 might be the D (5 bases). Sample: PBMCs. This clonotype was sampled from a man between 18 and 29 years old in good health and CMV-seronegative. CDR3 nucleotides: TGTGCCAGCTCACCAGGGGCGCGCTACGAGCAGTACTTC. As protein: CASSPGARYEQYF.